This T cell receptor (beta chain) was sequenced for a study of Graves' ophthalmopathy and Graves' hyperthyroidism. Overall study findings and caveats: Blood samples also showed most expanded thyroid clonotypes exceeding 0.001 frequency.

This clonotype was seen just once. Its antigen is currently unknown. A much larger clone lies one base from this, so it may be a read error. Amplifying from RNA transcripts, the study obtained TCR beta CDR3 regions. Second-round multiplex PCR followed a first-round RT-PCR using HTBI primers. MiXCR, applied by TCRdb to the multiplex PCR reads, yields one record per CDR3 protein. The repertoire has a few hundred thousand distinct CDR3 sequences, about 35% of them found once; the top ten carry around 4.6%. The clonotype was recovered from an adult man with Graves' hyperthyroidism. Input material: peripheral blood or thyroid tissue (not recorded which).

Here the CDR3 reads CASSYGVDQPQHF. CDR3 DNA sequence: TGTGCCAGCAGTTATGGGGTTGATCAGCCCCAGCATTTT. V usage is TRBV6-5 and J usage is TRBJ1-5; D remains unclear. This CDR3 has 13 amino acids. Looked up from germline, CDR1 is MNHEY and CDR2 is SVGAGI. Trimming removed 3 bases at V and 5 bases at J, with 8 bases between.